The subject of this entry is one T cell receptor (beta chain). The CDR3 has 15 amino acids. The V gene end was trimmed by 0 bases and the J gene end by 5 bases; junction bases not matched to a gene: 7. Germline lookup yields CDR1 SGHRS and CDR2 YFSETQ. Authors' data handling: Reference gene primer amplification gave nucleated cell count estimates. Measured with immunoSEQ multiplex PCR; TCRdb has only the in-frame clones, and not every one. V, J and clone size reflect that table, while D and trimming were determined from the DNA. The sample consists of roughly 100,000 clones, over 65% of them appearing once. These data belong to a study of blood T cell repertoires in COVID-19. Looking at the study overall: The samples span acute and convalescent COVID-19 from the United States, Italy and Spain. T cells, B-cell-depleted T cells, or PBMCs provided the cDNA or gDNA that served as material.

The clonotype comes from a human donor in a cohort sampled during active COVID-19. The chain has TRBV5-1 and TRBJ1-2; 7 bases fit TRBD1. Sequencing was done on a sample of peripheral blood. The CDR3 spells CASSLVGAGGYGYTF. The CDR3 DNA reads as TGCGCCAGCAGCTTGGTTGGAGCAGGGGGGTATGGCTACACCTTC.